This TCR beta chain was sequenced for a study of T cell responses to AZD1222 COVID-19 vaccine. Germline V gene data show CDR1 as MNHEY and CDR2 as SVGAGI. This CDR3 has 14 residues. J was trimmed by 0 bases and V by 6 bases; bases with no gene match: 2. Sequencing was performed with immunoSEQ multiplex PCR; in TCRdb, only in-frame clones are kept and a portion is missing. Here the sample spans 150,000 to 200,000 clones, roughly 85% being singletons. As regards this clone: Its target is not known.

Study-level points and caveats: Recipients of two AZD1222 doses showed rising Spike-specific TCR breadth and depth.

This sequence was found in an adult who received the AZD1222 COVID-19 vaccine. The source was peripheral blood, collected 28 days after the second AZD1222 dose. The V and J genes are TRBV6-5 and TRBJ1-5, with TRBD1 matching 7 bases. CDR3 nucleotide sequence: TGTGCCAGCAGGGCAGGGGGTAGCAATCAGCCCCAGCATTTT. Translation: CASRAGGSNQPQHF.